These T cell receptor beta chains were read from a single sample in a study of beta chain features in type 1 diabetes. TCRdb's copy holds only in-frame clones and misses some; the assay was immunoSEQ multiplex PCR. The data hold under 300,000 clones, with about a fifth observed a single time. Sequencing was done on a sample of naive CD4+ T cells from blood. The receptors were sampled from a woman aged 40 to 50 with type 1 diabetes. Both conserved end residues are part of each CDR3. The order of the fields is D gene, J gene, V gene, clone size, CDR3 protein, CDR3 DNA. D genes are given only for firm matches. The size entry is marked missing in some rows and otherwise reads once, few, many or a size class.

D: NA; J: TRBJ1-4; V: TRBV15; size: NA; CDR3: CATSRDRDPREKLFF; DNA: TGTGCCACCAGCAGAGACAGGGATCCCAGGGAAAAACTGTTTTTT
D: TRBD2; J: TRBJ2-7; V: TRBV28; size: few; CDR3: CASSPQTTGRAYEQYF; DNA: TGTGCCAGCAGCCCCCAAACTACCGGGAGGGCCTACGAGCAGTACTTC
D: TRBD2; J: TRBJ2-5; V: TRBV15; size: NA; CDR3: CATSRDTGLGGQETQYF; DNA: TGTGCCACCAGCAGAGACACCGGACTAGGCGGGCAAGAGACCCAGTACTTC
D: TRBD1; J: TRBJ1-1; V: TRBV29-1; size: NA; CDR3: CSVQGQAPEAFF; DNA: TGCAGCGTCCAGGGACAGGCCCCTGAAGCTTTCTTT
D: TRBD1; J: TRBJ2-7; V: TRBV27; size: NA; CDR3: CASSWGDRSVYEQYF; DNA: TGTGCCAGCAGCTGGGGGGACAGGTCGGTCTACGAGCAGTACTTC
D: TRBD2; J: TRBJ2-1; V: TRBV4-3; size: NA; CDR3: CASSQDGGLRNEQFF; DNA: TGCGCCAGCAGCCAAGATGGGGGACTACGCAATGAGCAGTTCTTC
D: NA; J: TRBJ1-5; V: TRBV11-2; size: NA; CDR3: CASSLASDQPQHF; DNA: TGTGCCAGCAGCTTAGCCTCCGATCAGCCCCAGCATTTT
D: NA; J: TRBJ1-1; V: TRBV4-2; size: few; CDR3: CASSQETRTEAFF; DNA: TGTGCCAGCAGCCAAGAAACGCGAACTGAAGCTTTCTTT
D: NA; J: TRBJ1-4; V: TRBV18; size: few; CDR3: CASSQAARDEKLFF; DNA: TGTGCCAGCTCACAGGCGGCGCGGGACGAAAAACTGTTTTTT
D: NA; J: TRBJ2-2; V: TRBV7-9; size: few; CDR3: CASSLGTSSNTGELFF; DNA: TGTGCCAGCAGCTTAGGGACATCTTCGAACACCGGGGAGCTGTTTTTT
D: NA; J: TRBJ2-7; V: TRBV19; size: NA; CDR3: CASSTTGPEQYF; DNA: TGTGCCAGTAGTACAACAGGGCCCGAGCAGTACTTC
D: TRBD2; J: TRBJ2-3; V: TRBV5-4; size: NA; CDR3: CASSRTPTSGGADTQYF; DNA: TGTGCCAGCAGTCGGACCCCCACTAGCGGGGGCGCAGATACGCAGTATTTT
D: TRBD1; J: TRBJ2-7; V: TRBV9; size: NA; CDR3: CASSPYASRTGDYEQYF; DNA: TGTGCCAGCAGCCCCTACGCGTCTAGGACAGGGGACTACGAGCAGTACTTC
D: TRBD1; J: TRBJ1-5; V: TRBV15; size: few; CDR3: CATSVAGTGNNQPQHF; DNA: TGTGCCACCAGCGTTGCCGGGACAGGTAACAATCAGCCCCAGCATTTT
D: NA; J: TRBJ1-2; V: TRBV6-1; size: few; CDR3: CASTPGSSNYGYTF; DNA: TGTGCCAGCACCCCAGGCAGTTCTAACTATGGCTACACCTTC
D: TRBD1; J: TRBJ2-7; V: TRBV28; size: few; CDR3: CASRGTGGNEQYF; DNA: TGTGCCAGCAGAGGGACAGGGGGCAACGAGCAGTACTTC
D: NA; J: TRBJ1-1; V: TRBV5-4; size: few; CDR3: CASSLQGMNTEAFF; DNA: TGTGCCAGCAGCTTACAGGGAATGAACACTGAAGCTTTCTTT
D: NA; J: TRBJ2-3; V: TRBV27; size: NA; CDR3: CASSLSYRGPDTQYF; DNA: TGTGCCAGCAGTTTATCCTACCGTGGGCCAGATACGCAGTATTTT
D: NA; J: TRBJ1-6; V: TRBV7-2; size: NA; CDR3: CASSLMGDSGSTPLHF; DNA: TGTGCCAGCAGCCTAATGGGGGACTCTGGGAGTACACCCCTCCACTTT
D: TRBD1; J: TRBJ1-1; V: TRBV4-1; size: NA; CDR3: CASSPGGQGARVAFF; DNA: TGCGCCAGCAGCCCCGGGGGACAGGGGGCTAGAGTAGCTTTCTTT
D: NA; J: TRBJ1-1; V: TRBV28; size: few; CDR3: CASSLQMNTEAFF; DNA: TGTGCCAGCAGCCTCCAGATGAACACTGAAGCTTTCTTT
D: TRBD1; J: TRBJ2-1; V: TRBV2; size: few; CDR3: CASDRGPSNEQFF; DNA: TGTGCCAGCGACAGGGGACCTTCCAATGAGCAGTTCTTC
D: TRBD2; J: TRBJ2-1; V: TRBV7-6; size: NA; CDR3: CASSSPSGRASNEQFF; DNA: TGTGCCAGCAGCTCTCCTAGCGGGAGGGCGTCCAATGAGCAGTTCTTC
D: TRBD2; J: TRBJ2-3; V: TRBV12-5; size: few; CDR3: CASGPSGPGGNTQYF; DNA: TGTGCTAGTGGTCCTTCAGGCCCCGGGGGGAATACGCAGTATTTT
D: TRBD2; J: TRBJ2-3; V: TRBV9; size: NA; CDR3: CASSRDGGARDTQYF; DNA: TGTGCCAGCAGCCGCGACGGGGGGGCCAGGGATACGCAGTATTTT
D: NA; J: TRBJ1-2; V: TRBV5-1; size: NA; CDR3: CASSLAQIDNYGYTF; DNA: TGCGCCAGCAGCTTGGCACAGATCGATAACTATGGCTACACCTTC
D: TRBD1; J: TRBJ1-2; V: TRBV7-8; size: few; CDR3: CASSLVGGGQGDYGYTF; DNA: TGTGCCAGCAGCTTAGTAGGAGGGGGACAGGGGGACTATGGCTACACCTTC
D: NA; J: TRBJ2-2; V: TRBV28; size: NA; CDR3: CASSFRGTGELFF; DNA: TGTGCCAGCAGTTTTCGGGGGACCGGGGAGCTGTTTTTT
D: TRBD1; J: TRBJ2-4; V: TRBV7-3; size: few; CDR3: CASSSPGQGNIQYF; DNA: TGTGCCAGCAGTTCCCCGGGACAGGGAAACATTCAGTACTTC
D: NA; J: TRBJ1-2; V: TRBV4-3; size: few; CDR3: CASAVGGGGYTF; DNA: TGCGCCAGCGCGGTGGGGGGGGGCGGCTACACCTTC
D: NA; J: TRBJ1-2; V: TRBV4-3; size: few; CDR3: CASSQGFPTEGYGYTF; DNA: TGCGCCAGCAGCCAAGGGTTCCCAACCGAGGGCTATGGCTACACCTTC
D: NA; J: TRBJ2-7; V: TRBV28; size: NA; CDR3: CASSPGQYEQYF; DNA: TGTGCCAGCAGCCCAGGACAGTACGAGCAGTACTTC
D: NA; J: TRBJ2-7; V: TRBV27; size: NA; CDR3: CASSFGATGTYEQYF; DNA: TGTGCCAGCAGTTTCGGGGCGACAGGCACCTACGAGCAGTACTTC
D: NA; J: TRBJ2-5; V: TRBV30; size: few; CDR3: CAWSGGETQYF; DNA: TGTGCCTGGAGCGGCGGAGAGACCCAGTACTTC
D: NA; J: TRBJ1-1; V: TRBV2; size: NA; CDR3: CASSVEGENTEAFF; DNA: TGTGCCAGCAGTGTTGAGGGAGAGAACACTGAAGCTTTCTTT
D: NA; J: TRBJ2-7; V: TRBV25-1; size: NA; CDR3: CATSLTGYEQYF; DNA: TGTGCCACCTCGTTGACGGGCTACGAGCAGTACTTC
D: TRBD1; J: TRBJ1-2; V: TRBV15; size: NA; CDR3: CATSGGQGVTYGYTF; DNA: TGTGCCACCAGCGGGGGACAGGGGGTTACCTATGGCTACACCTTC
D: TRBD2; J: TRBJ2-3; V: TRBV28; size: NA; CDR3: CASTQREADTQYF; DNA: TGTGCCAGCACTCAGCGGGAGGCAGATACGCAGTATTTT
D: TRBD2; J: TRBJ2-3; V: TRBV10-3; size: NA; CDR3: CAISEATSGGAQYF; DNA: TGTGCCATCAGTGAAGCGACTAGCGGGGGGGCACAGTATTTT
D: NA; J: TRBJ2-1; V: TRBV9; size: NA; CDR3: CASSYLSVDNEQFF; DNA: TGTGCCAGCAGCTACCTGAGCGTAGACAATGAGCAGTTCTTC
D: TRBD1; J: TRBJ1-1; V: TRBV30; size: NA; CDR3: CAWGMDRGTNTEAFF; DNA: TGTGCCTGGGGGATGGACAGGGGTACGAACACTGAAGCTTTCTTT
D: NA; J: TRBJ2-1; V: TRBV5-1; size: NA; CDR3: CASSLVGFYNEQFF; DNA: TGCGCCAGCAGCTTGGTCGGGTTCTACAATGAGCAGTTCTTC
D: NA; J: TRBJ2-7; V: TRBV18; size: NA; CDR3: CASSPPVSYEQYF; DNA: TGTGCCAGCTCACCTCCAGTTTCCTACGAGCAGTACTTC
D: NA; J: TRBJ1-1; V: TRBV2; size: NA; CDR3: CASSVTMNTEAFF; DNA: TGTGCCAGCAGTGTGACAATGAACACTGAAGCTTTCTTT
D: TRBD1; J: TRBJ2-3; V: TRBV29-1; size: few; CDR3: CSVGRDRVPDTQYF; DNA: TGCAGCGTTGGTCGGGACAGGGTTCCAGATACGCAGTATTTT
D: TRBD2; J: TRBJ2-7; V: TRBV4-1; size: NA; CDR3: CASSQEIAGGAGGEQYF; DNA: TGCGCCAGCAGCCAAGAAATCGCAGGAGGGGCCGGGGGGGAGCAGTACTTC
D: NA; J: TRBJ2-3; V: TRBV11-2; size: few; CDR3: CASSSWLTQQGSTDTQYF; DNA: TGTGCCAGCAGCTCCTGGTTAACCCAGCAGGGGAGCACAGATACGCAGTATTTT